These 23 T cell receptor beta chains share one sample of origin, sequenced in a study of blood T cell repertoires in COVID-19. Produced via immunoSEQ multiplex PCR; TCRdb's table is partial and in-frame only. The sample shows fewer than 700,000 clones, 70% to 90% of them seen only once. The sequencing input was peripheral blood. These receptors were collected from a woman between 50 and 59 years old with COVID-19, enrolled during active disease.

This chain joins TRBV14 and TRBJ2-1, with D possibly TRBD1 on 6 matching bases. Germline lookup yields CDR1 SGHDN and CDR2 FVKESK. V was cut by 4 bases and J by 10 bases, with 14 bases left in between. The CDR3 covers 13 residues. CDR3 loop: CASSRLPTGEQFF. The CDR3 region has the DNA TGTGCCAGCAGCCGCCTGCCTACAGGGGAGCAGTTCTTC.

This chain uses TRBV6-5 with TRBJ1-2; D may be TRBD1 (6 bases). Germline CDR1 is MNHEY and CDR2 is SVGAGI. Trimming took 6 bases from V and 5 from J, leaving 19 bases between them. The CDR3 spans 15 residues. CDR3 nucleotide sequence: TGTGCCAGCAGGCCACCGGACAGTCTCCTTTATGGCTACACCTTC. Protein: CASRPPDSLLYGYTF.

As for this clone: Different DNA sequences within this sample yield the same CDR3. The chain recombines TRBV5-1 with TRBJ1-3; D may be TRBD1 (5 bases). V lost 0 bases and J 3 bases, leaving 10 bases between the germline ends. Germline loops: CDR1 SGHRS, CDR2 YFSETQ. The CDR3 is made up of 15 amino acids. The CDR3: CASSLAQGGGNTIYF. CDR3 nucleotide sequence: TGCGCCAGCAGCTTGGCGCAGGGAGGTGGAAACACCATATATTTT. The full variable domain, in which reference TRBV5-1 and TRBJ1-3 provide the parts outside the CDR3, is KAGVTQTPRYLIKTRGQQVTLSCSPISGHRSVSWYQQTPGQGLQFLFEYFSETQRNKGNFPGRFSGRQFSNSRSEMNVSTLELGDSALYLCASSLAQGGGNTIYFGEGSWLTVV.

A remark on this clone: The same CDR3 also results from other DNA sequences found in this sample. CDR3 nucleotides: TGTGCCAGCAGTCCGGGGGGTAGCAATCAGCCCCAGCATTTT. Protein: CASSPGGSNQPQHF. This chain uses TRBV28 with TRBJ1-5, with D perhaps matching TRBD1 (5 bases). Germline V CDR1 and CDR2: MDHEN, SYDVKM. Trimming left V 5 bases short and J 0 bases short, with 8 bases between. The CDR3 sequence is 14 residues long.

This clone is a singleton in its sample. In nucleotides, the CDR3 is TGTGCCACCCTTCCCACAGGGAGCCACGAGCAGTACTTC. Its protein product is CATLPTGSHEQYF. This chain connects TRBV15 to TRBJ2-7; tentatively, D is TRBD1 (6 bases). Trimming stripped 8 bases from V and 5 bases from J, with 16 bases between. CDR1 LNHNV and CDR2 YYDKDF come from the germline V gene (reference sequence). The CDR3 sequence is 13 residues long.

Details on this clone: Other nucleotide sequences from this sample produce the same CDR3. V gene TRBV5-1 combines with J gene TRBJ1-2, with D hard to call. CDR3 length: 13 residues. Germline CDR1 SGHRS, CDR2 YFSETQ. Trimming shortened V by 0 bases and J by 1 base, and 4 bases separated the two germline ends. The CDR3 DNA reads as TGCGCCAGCAGCTTGGGGAGTAACTATGGCTACACCTTC. Translated, it gives CASSLGSNYGYTF.

This clone was recorded only once. The V gene is TRBV10-3, the J gene TRBJ2-3; possibly TRBD1 for D (5 bases). Germline V lookup: CDR1 ENHRY, CDR2 SYGVKD. The V end lost 3 bases, the J end lost 6 bases, and 19 bases lay between the germline ends. The CDR3 runs to 16 residues. The DNA for the CDR3 is TGTGCCATCAGTGACCGGAAGGGCGCAGGGTTGGATACGCAGTATTTT. Translated, it gives CAISDRKGAGLDTQYF.

The gene calls are TRBV5-1 and TRBJ1-1; 11 nucleotides match TRBD1. The CDR3 covers 17 residues. The ends lost 0 bases at V and 5 bases at J; junction bases unmatched: 9. Germline CDR1 SGHRS, CDR2 YFSETQ. CDR3 nucleotide sequence: TGCGCCAGCAGCTTGGCCCTGGGGGGACAGGGGGGAACTGAAGCTTTCTTT. It encodes CASSLALGGQGGTEAFF.

The V gene is TRBV6-2 or TRBV6-3, the J gene TRBJ1-5; D is perhaps TRBD1 (5 bases). V dropped 4 bases and J dropped 5 bases, with 9 bases sitting between them. The germline gives CDR1 MNHEY, CDR2 SVGEGT. This CDR3 contains 13 residues. CDR3 nucleotides: TGTGCCAGCAGTTTCATCAGGGATCAGCCCCAGCATTTT. Translated, it gives CASSFIRDQPQHF.

This clone was picked up a small number of times. The V call is TRBV3-1 (or the pseudogene TRBV3-2), the J call TRBJ1-2; TRBD1 agrees at 9 bases. Trimming at V came to 3 bases and at J to 8 bases, leaving 13 bases not matched to a gene. The CDR3 has 16 residues. The V gene's germline CDR1 is LGHDT and CDR2 YNNKEL (reference sequence). The chain's CDR3 is CASSHAGRGQGEGYTF. As DNA, the CDR3 is TGTGCCAGCAGCCATGCCGGAAGGGGACAGGGAGAAGGCTACACCTTC.

The rearrangement uses TRBV11-2 and TRBJ1-5; maybe TRBD1 (6 bases). The CDR3 is made up of 13 amino acids. The ends were cut back, 5 bases at V and 7 bases at J, with 12 bases in the middle. CDR1 SGHAT and CDR2 FQNNGV come from the germline V gene. CDR3 sequence reads: CASSPRQGQPQHF. The CDR3 DNA follows: TGTGCCAGCAGCCCCCGGCAGGGGCAGCCCCAGCATTTT.

The chain combines TRBV20-1 with TRBJ2-7; tentatively, D is TRBD2 (5 bases). This CDR3 has 11 amino acids. V was trimmed by 4 bases and J by 4 bases, leaving 8 bases between them. CDR1 is DFQATT, CDR2 SNEGSKA, per germline (reference sequence). The CDR3 here is CSAIRGYEQYF. For the CDR3, the DNA is TGCAGTGCTATTCGGGGTTACGAGCAGTACTTC.

The chain is built from TRBV11-2 and TRBJ1-2; 9 nucleotides agree with TRBD1. The V and J ends lost 1 base and 6 bases, in that order; junction bases with no gene match: 9. This CDR3 is 16 amino acids long. The germline V gene encodes CDR1 SGHAT and CDR2 FQNNGV. The chain's CDR3 is CASSLVRDRDTHGYTF. As DNA, the CDR3 is TGTGCCAGCAGCTTAGTTCGGGACAGGGATACTCATGGCTACACCTTC.

The chain joins TRBV7-2 to TRBJ2-7, with TRBD1 matching 9 bases. This CDR3 comprises 14 residues. The V gene end was trimmed by 4 bases and the J gene end by 2 bases; junction bases not matched to a gene: 3. Germline values: CDR1 SGHTA, CDR2 FQGNSA. CDR3 nucleotide sequence: TGTGCCAGCAGCTCCGACAGGGGGGCCTACGAGCAGTACTTC. Its translation: CASSSDRGAYEQYF.

This clone was found once. CDR3 residues: CASSISGGLPGELFF. The CDR3 DNA is TGTGCCAGCAGCATTAGCGGGGGCCTCCCCGGGGAGCTGTTTTTT. The gene calls are TRBV9 and TRBJ2-2; 9 positions match TRBD2. The germline CDR1 and CDR2 sequences are SGDLS and YYNGEE. The CDR3 has 15 amino acids. Trimming took 4 bases from V and 6 from J; bases not matched to a gene: 7.

The V gene is TRBV5-1, the J gene TRBJ2-7; possibly TRBD1 for D (6 bases). The V end lost 2 bases, the J end lost 4 bases, and 10 bases lay between the germline ends. The CDR3 loop spans 13 amino acids. The V gene's germline CDR1 is SGHRS and CDR2 YFSETQ. The CDR3 nucleotides are TGCGCCAGCAGCTTTAGTACAGGGTACGAGCAGTACTTC. Its protein is CASSFSTGYEQYF.

A few counts support this clone. This sequence joins TRBV5-4 and TRBJ1-1, with unresolved D. This CDR3 region has 12 residues. Germline V lookup: CDR1 SGHNT, CDR2 YYREEE (reference sequence). Trimming took 2 bases from V and 11 from J, leaving 13 bases between them. CDR3 amino acids: CASSLGMGVAFF. The CDR3 DNA follows: TGTGCCAGCAGCTTAGGGATGGGAGTCGCTTTCTTT.

This chain links TRBV3-1 (or the pseudogene TRBV3-2) with TRBJ2-1; 7 bases align to TRBD1. J lost 4 bases, V lost 2 bases, and 2 bases had no gene match. Germline CDR1 LGHDT, CDR2 YNNKEL (reference sequence). This CDR3 contains 14 residues. The DNA for the CDR3 is TGTGCCAGCAGCCAACCGGGACAGTACAATGAGCAGTTCTTC. This encodes CASSQPGQYNEQFF.

CDR3 in DNA: TGTGCCAGCAGCCACCCAGGCACTGAAGCTTTCTTT. Protein sequence: CASSHPGTEAFF. V is TRBV5-4 and J is TRBJ1-1, with no clear D. Germline lookup yields CDR1 SGHNT and CDR2 YYREEE (reference sequence). The CDR3 is 12 residues long. The V and J ends lost 4 bases and 4 bases respectively, with 8 bases between them.

The chain carries TRBV7-7 and TRBJ2-1, with 8 bases matching TRBD2. Germline CDR1 is SSHAT and CDR2 is FNYEAQ (reference sequence). The V segment lost 5 bases and the J segment 4 bases; nucleotides outside the gene matches: 10. The CDR3 covers 16 residues. This CDR3 is CASSRGGGGGYNEQFF. Here the CDR3 DNA reads TGTGCCAGCAGCCGAGGTGGTGGCGGGGGGTACAATGAGCAGTTCTTC.

This chain uses TRBV5-1 with TRBJ1-3; D possibly corresponds to TRBD1 (6 bases). The CDR3 has 15 amino acids. Trimming took 4 bases from V and 1 from J, leaving 12 bases between them. The germline gives CDR1 SGHRS, CDR2 YFSETQ. CDR3 coding DNA: TGCGCCAGCAGCCCGGGAGGGGGATCTGGAAACACCATATATTTT. It yields the protein CASSPGGGSGNTIYF.

The chain couples TRBV30 to TRBJ2-1; the match to TRBD1 covers 7 bases. The CDR3 has 14 amino acids. Germline V lookup: CDR1 GTSNPN, CDR2 SVGIG (reference sequence). The V gene end was trimmed by 5 bases and the J gene end by 5 bases; junction bases not matched to a gene: 9. DNA for the CDR3: TGTGCCTGGGGAAAGACAGGGTGGGACAATGAGCAGTTCTTC. It translates to CAWGKTGWDNEQFF.

V and J are TRBV4-1 and TRBJ1-1, with a tentative D call TRBD1 (5 bases). With 3 bases removed from V and 0 bases from J, the gap between germline ends came to 8 bases. The CDR3 length is 14 residues. Germline V gene lookup returns CDR1 MGHRA and CDR2 YSYEKL. CDR3 amino acids: CASSQGGMNTEAFF. In nucleotides, the CDR3 is TGCGCCAGCAGCCAGGGGGGGATGAACACTGAAGCTTTCTTT.